The 25 T cell receptor beta chains below come from one sample, sequenced in a study of Graves' ophthalmopathy and Graves' hyperthyroidism. Transcripts of RNA were the source for amplifying TCR beta CDR3 regions. RT-PCR in the first round used HTBI primers; a second-round multiplex PCR followed. One entry per CDR3 protein, called by TCRdb with MiXCR from the multiplex PCR reads. Here the sample spans almost 750,000 distinct CDR3 sequences, 40% being singletons. The sequenced material came from peripheral blood. The receptors stem from an adult man with Graves' ophthalmopathy.

This clonotype was seen once. The chain links TRBV12-3 or TRBV12-4 to TRBJ2-7; 8 nucleotides line up with TRBD1. The CDR3 covers 13 residues. With V trimmed by 6 bases and J by 5 bases, 6 bases remained unmatched. The CDR3 is CASRTQGADEQYF. CDR3 bases: TGTGCCAGCAGAACTCAGGGGGCGGACGAGCAGTACTTC.

Remarks on this clonotype: The junction does not match germline at one end; this may be a read error. This chain joins TRBV11-1 and TRBJ2-7, with D unresolved. Germline V gene sequence: CDR1 SGHAT, CDR2 FQDESV (reference sequence). The CDR3 spans 13 residues. Here the CDR3 DNA reads TGTGCCAGCAGCTTAGGGCAGTACTACGAGCGGTACTTC. Translation gives CASSLGQYYERYF.

At least ten counts were recorded for this clonotype. This sequence joins TRBV7-2 and TRBJ1-3; D gene uncertain. V was shortened by 2 bases and J by 2 bases, with 4 bases between the two germline ends. CDR3 length: 13 amino acids. CDR1 is SGHTA, CDR2 FQGNSA, per germline. The CDR3 DNA reads as TGTGCCAGCAGCTTACCCCCTGGAAACACCATATATTTT. It codes for CASSLPPGNTIYF.

This clonotype was detected only once. The chain has TRBV20-1 and TRBJ2-7; the D gene is possibly TRBD2 (5 bases). This CDR3 has 14 amino acids. V dropped 7 bases and J dropped 4 bases, with 20 bases sitting between them. Germline assignment: CDR1 DFQATT and CDR2 SNEGSKA (reference sequence). DNA of the CDR3: TGCAGTGGTCGGACGCCCGGAGGAATATACGAGCAGTACTTC. Amino acid sequence: CSGRTPGGIYEQYF.

In its sample, this clonotype was seen a few times. The chain links TRBV15 to TRBJ1-5; D uncertain. The CDR3 is 17 residues long. Trimming took off 0 bases at V and 5 bases at J, with 17 bases between the two ends. Germline values: CDR1 LNHNV, CDR2 YYDKDF (reference sequence). The CDR3 reads CATSRDQGSSIDQPQHF. The CDR3 bases are TGTGCCACCAGCAGAGATCAAGGGTCCAGTATCGATCAGCCCCAGCATTTT.

This clonotype has at least ten counts. The gene calls are TRBV5-8 and TRBJ2-5; weak D call: TRBD2 (6 bases). CDR3 size: 15 residues. V dropped 1 base and J dropped 5 bases, with 15 bases sitting between them. Per the germline V gene, CDR1 is SGHTS and CDR2 is YDEGEE. CDR3 region: CASSLTVAEGETQYF. The CDR3 nucleotides read TGTGCCAGCAGCTTGACGGTAGCGGAGGGGGAGACCCAGTACTTC.

The table lists this clonotype with a few counts. The CDR3 protein is CASSPSYRGRAEQYF. As DNA, the CDR3 is TGTGCCAGCAGCCCGAGCTACAGGGGGCGCGCCGAGCAGTACTTC. The chain employs TRBV7-2 and TRBJ2-7; 9 nucleotides align to TRBD1. The CDR3 runs 15 residues. Germline loops: CDR1 SGHTA, CDR2 FQGNSA. V gave up 5 bases and J gave up 6 bases; unmatched junction bases: 11.

This clonotype was detected many times. The V gene is TRBV7-2, the J gene TRBJ2-5, with 7 bases lining up with TRBD2. Germline values: CDR1 SGHTA, CDR2 FQGNSA. V trimming: 4 bases; J trimming: 0 bases; junction bases outside the gene matches: 11. This CDR3 is built from 17 residues. This CDR3 is CASSSQSGGRYQETQYF. The CDR3 nucleotides are TGTGCCAGCAGCTCCCAGTCGGGGGGACGGTACCAAGAGACCCAGTACTTC.

The chain carries TRBV24-1 and TRBJ1-5, with 12 nucleotides matching TRBD1. Trimming at V came to 4 bases and at J to 2 bases, leaving 8 bases not matched to a gene. This CDR3 is built from 18 residues. Germline CDR1 and CDR2: KGHDR and SFDVKD. The CDR3 reads CATSDPGTGGGGNQPQHF. The CDR3 DNA reads TGTGCCACCAGTGACCCAGGGACAGGGGGCGGCGGCAATCAGCCCCAGCATTTT.

The chain combines TRBV7-9 with TRBJ1-6, with D possibly matching TRBD1 (5 bases). Germline CDR1 and CDR2: SEHNR and FQNEAQ (reference sequence). CDR3 length: 15 residues. The V gene lost 1 base and the J gene lost 9 bases, with 13 bases spanning the gap. The CDR3 DNA is TGTGCCAGCAGCTTAGAGTTTATCCAGGGTTCACCCCTCCACTTT. Encoded protein: CASSLEFIQGSPLHF.

The chain employs TRBV5-1 and TRBJ1-4, with 9 nucleotides matching TRBD1. J gave up 9 bases and V 4 bases, and 7 bases lay outside the gene matches. The CDR3 is 14 amino acids. Germline loops: CDR1 SGHRS, CDR2 YFSETQ. This chain's CDR3 is CASSPGTGSQKLFF. The CDR3, as DNA: TGCGCCAGCAGCCCCGGGACAGGGTCTCAAAAACTGTTTTTT.

A single count supports this clonotype. One end of the junction is discordant with germline, which a read error may explain. The chain uses TRBV25-1 and TRBJ2-6; 7 bases match TRBD1. CDR1 and CDR2 (germline): MGHDK, SYGVNS. The CDR3 totals 17 residues. DNA of the CDR3: TGTGCCTGCAGTATCCCGGGACAGACCTCTGGGGCCAACGTCCTGACTTTC. Translating gives CACSIPGQTSGANVLTF.

J is TRBJ1-1 and V is TRBV6-7; D not certain. TRBV6-7 is flagged as an ORF with uncertain function. Between the trimmed V and J ends, which lost 2 bases and 3 bases, there was a span of 1 base. CDR3 length: 11 residues. The CDR3 nucleotides read TGTGCCAGCAGTTACGACACTGAAGCTTTCTTT. Amino acids: CASSYDTEAFF.

The chain employs TRBV10-3 and TRBJ1-3; D might be TRBD1 (6 bases). Germline V gene lookup returns CDR1 ENHRY and CDR2 SYGVKD. The CDR3 extends over 17 amino acids. Trimming pared 2 bases from V and 0 bases from J, leaving 14 bases between. CDR3 sequence (DNA): TGTGCCATCAGTGAGGGACAGCCGGTAGTCTCTGGAAACACCATATATTTT. It specifies CAISEGQPVVSGNTIYF.

On this clonotype: A junction end diverges from the germline sequence, so it may reflect a read error. This sequence joins TRBV10-3 and TRBJ2-7; perhaps TRBD1 as D (6 bases). CDR3 length: 13 residues. The germline gives CDR1 ENHRY, CDR2 SYGVKD. CDR3 nucleotide sequence: TGTGCCAGCAGTGAAAACAGGGCTTCCGAGCAGTACTTC. Translation: CASSENRASEQYF.

As to this clonotype: The junction departs from germline at one end; a sequencing error may be responsible. V usage is TRBV5-1 and J usage is TRBJ1-2; D is uncertain. Germline assignment: CDR1 SGHRS and CDR2 YFSETQ. This CDR3 is built from 14 residues. The CDR3 coding sequence is TGTGCCAGCAGCCCAGTCAGTGTATGGAGTGGCTACACCTTC. Protein: CASSPVSVWSGYTF.

This clonotype was counted ten times or more. The junction departs from germline at one end; a sequencing error may be responsible. This rearrangement joins TRBV24-1 to TRBJ1-5, with D hard to call. The CDR3 is made up of 13 amino acids. CDR1 KGHDR and CDR2 SFDVKD come from the germline V gene. The CDR3 region is CASSEREGQPQHF. In DNA form, the CDR3 reads TGTGCCAGCAGTGAACGCGAGGGTCAGCCCCAGCATTTT.

Ten or more counts support this clonotype. This sequence joins TRBV10-3 and TRBJ2-7; 11 nucleotides match TRBD2. V lost 6 bases and J lost 1; bases outside the gene matches: 2. CDR3 length: 14 amino acids. In germline, CDR1 is ENHRY, CDR2 SYGVKD. CDR3 sequence reads: CAISLAGGSYEQYF. The CDR3 region has the DNA TGTGCCATCAGCCTAGCGGGAGGTTCCTACGAGCAGTACTTC.

This clonotype showed up many times. The chain has TRBV2 and TRBJ1-2; a weak D match, TRBD1 (5 bases). This CDR3 contains 12 residues. Germline-derived CDR1 and CDR2 are SNHLY and FYNNEI. Trimming removed 8 bases from V and 3 bases from J, with 10 bases in between. CDR3 DNA: TGTGCCAGCGAACAGGCGGACTATGGCTACACCTTC. This translates into CASEQADYGYTF.

This clonotype was seen many times. V usage is TRBV7-2 and J usage is TRBJ1-5; 7 bases fit TRBD1. V lost 4 bases and J lost 1; bases outside the gene matches: 7. Germline V gene sequence: CDR1 SGHTA, CDR2 FQGNSA. This CDR3 comprises 16 residues. DNA of the CDR3: TGTGCCAGCAGCTACAACAGGGGTGGGAGCAATCAGCCCCAGCATTTT. Residues: CASSYNRGGSNQPQHF.

This clonotype appeared many times. The V gene is TRBV7-2, the J gene TRBJ1-3; tentatively, D is TRBD1 (5 bases). Between the trimmed V and J ends, which lost 4 bases and 5 bases, there was a span of 12 bases. Germline-derived CDR1 and CDR2 are SGHTA and FQGNSA. The CDR3 loop spans 14 amino acids. The CDR3 coding sequence is TGTGCCAGCAGCTGGGGAGGGGCCAGAAACACCATATATTTT. As protein: CASSWGGARNTIYF. The entire variable domain, with the rest obtained from reference TRBV7-2 and TRBJ1-3, is as follows: GAGVSQSPSNKVTEKGKDVELRCDPISGHTALYWYRQSLGQGLEFLIYFQGNSAPDKSGLPSDRFSAERTGGSVSTLTIQRTQQEDSAVYLCASSWGGARNTIYFGEGSWLTVV.

For this clonotype: Germline and junction disagree at one end, which may indicate a read error. This sequence joins TRBV5-6 and TRBJ1-2; TRBD1 matches at 10 bases. Germline assignment: CDR1 SGHDT and CDR2 YYEEEE. This CDR3 has 15 residues. The DNA for the CDR3 is TGTGCCAGCAGCTTGTCGGGACAGGGGAGCTATGGCTACATCTTC. Amino acid sequence: CASSLSGQGSYGYIF.

This clonotype was seen many times. The chain recombines TRBV5-8 with TRBJ1-1; no clear D gene. The length of the CDR3 is 14 residues. The V gene lost 4 bases and the J gene lost 0 bases, with 10 bases spanning the gap. The germline CDR1 and CDR2 sequences are SGHTS and YDEGEE. Written as DNA, the CDR3 is TGTGCCAGCAGCACGACACTATTGAACACTGAAGCTTTCTTT. Its protein product is CASSTTLLNTEAFF. The whole variable domain, remainder taken from reference TRBV5-8 and TRBJ1-1, is EAGVTQSPTHLIKTRGQQATLRCSPISGHTSVYWYQQALGLGLQFLLWYDEGEERNRGNFPPRFSGRQFPNYSSELNVNALELEDSALYLCASSTTLLNTEAFFGQGTRLTVV.

The rearrangement joins TRBV10-3 to TRBJ1-5; D is unclear. This CDR3 has 14 residues. Trimming took off 10 bases at V and 6 bases at J, with 19 bases between the two ends. Germline V gene data show CDR1 as ENHRY and CDR2 as SYGVKD. The CDR3 sequence: CATDRSGRGQPQHF. The DNA of the CDR3 is TGTGCCACCGACCGATCAGGTCGGGGTCAGCCCCAGCATTTT.

This clonotype came up many times. CDR3 sequence reads: CSASTGAAYEQYF. CDR3 coding DNA: TGCAGTGCTAGCACAGGGGCTGCCTACGAGCAGTACTTC. V usage is TRBV20-1 and J usage is TRBJ2-7, with TRBD1 identical over 7 bases. Germline CDR1 is DFQATT and CDR2 is SNEGSKA (reference sequence). V shed 3 bases, J shed 2 bases, and the junction held 4 bases outside the gene matches. The CDR3 covers 13 residues.